This is a list of T cell receptor beta chains from one sample in a study of shared clonotypes between healthy human individuals. Assay used: immunoSEQ multiplex PCR; TCRdb lists only in-frame clones, some missing. Altogether about 650,000 clones are present, roughly 96% being singletons, with the ten largest covering about 0.11%. The sample was naive CD8+ T cells sorted from blood. Receptors were obtained from a woman younger than 45 in good health. Both conserved end residues are trimmed from each CDR3.

v_call cdr3_aa
TRBV28 ASRPGRGYGYT
TRBV29-1 SVEETLAGEAEQY
TRBV9 ASSTGTRPVTDTQY
TRBV28 ASSPMGDSEYNEQF
TRBV5-1 ASSLRQGLSYEQY
TRBV18 ASSPSVRAGEEDTQY
TRBV7-2 ASSDRDRGINEQF
TRBV29-1 SVVRGAYEQY
TRBV6-1 ASSPNPNTDTQY
TRBV2 ASSESSGLYYEQY
TRBV2 ASSDQGAHTEAF
TRBV29-1 SVEPGLSSYGYT
TRBV6-5 ASSYDRGHEQY
TRBV27 ASSLSGGWANEKLF
TRBV19 ASSDGQFNEKLF
TRBV9 ASSAGHQETQY
TRBV19 ASLKRERDTDTQY
TRBV7-6 ASSFSGSSYNEQF
TRBV5-4 ASSEDLRTDTQY
TRBV4-3 ASSQEWLAGANEQF
TRBV9 ASSGNRDNSYEQY
TRBV15 ATSQARKAEAF
TRBV27 ASKTELNTEAF
TRBV28 ASSSPGQGNYEQY
TRBV28 ASSLGLSYEQY
TRBV9 ASSVEDSFLEGANVLT
TRBV5-6 ASSLPGTGYGYT
TRBV2 ASSETGGSTKNIQY
TRBV15 ATSQGTGELF
TRBV28 ATTLDVASNQPQH
TRBV28 ASSLQTVSYEQY
TRBV9 ASSVSGTYEQY
TRBV10-3 AIKETGTLHEQY
TRBV27 ASATGTGGSGQY
TRBV4-2 ASSQDGVGISYNEQF
TRBV27 ASSFAGGPTEQY
TRBV28 ASRVTGQPYEQY
TRBV27 ASSFGRPGTFESNYGYT
TRBV28 ASKTQDERNTEAF
TRBV5-4 ASSLFPNEQY
TRBV10-3 AHHGGDNEQF
TRBV11-2 ASNLPIPNSYEQY
TRBV30 AGILRTGYEQY
TRBV28 ASSPWREQYNEQF
TRBV27 ASSPSPGQGIYGYT
TRBV2 ASSGAAGVGDTGELF
TRBV4-1 ASSQEGEQY
TRBV5-1 ASSSAGGPNQPQH
TRBV19 ASSIGDNEQF
TRBV5-6 ASSLTSGPYNEQF
TRBV25-1 ASSEVGTSGAQETQY
TRBV25-1 ASRNDNEQF
TRBV28 ASSPGILKGY